Below are 13 T cell receptor beta chains sequenced from a single sample in a study of radiotherapy plus CTLA-4 blockade in lung cancer. TCRdb keeps only in-frame clones here, not all; method: immunoSEQ multiplex PCR. The table has 65,000 to 95,000 clones, more than 85% seen once. The sample was peripheral blood, taken from a patient treated with radiotherapy plus ipilimumab. The receptors were sampled from a human donor with non-small cell lung cancer who had stable disease on radiotherapy plus ipilimumab.

This clone was seen a few times. The chain recombines TRBV19 with TRBJ2-3; D is uncertain. Germline CDR1 and CDR2: LNHDA and SQIVND (reference sequence). V shed 5 bases and J shed 9 bases, with 18 bases lying between them. CDR3 size: 14 residues. CDR3 coding DNA: TGTGCCAGTAGTCTGGGCAGCCACCCCCTCACGCAGTATTTT. This encodes CASSLGSHPLTQYF.

The chain links TRBV7-8 to TRBJ1-2; maybe TRBD1 (5 bases). The CDR3 spans 15 residues. CDR1 SGHVS and CDR2 FQNEAQ come from the germline V gene. The V gene lost 0 bases and the J gene lost 6 bases, with 14 bases spanning the gap. CDR3: CASSLAGGKGDGYTF. The CDR3 nucleotides are TGTGCCAGCAGCTTAGCGGGGGGGAAGGGTGATGGCTACACCTTC.

The chain has TRBV11-1 and TRBJ2-1, with TRBD2 identical over 8 bases. The CDR3 runs 13 residues. J lost 8 bases, V lost 2 bases, and 2 bases had no gene match. Germline V gene sequence: CDR1 SGHAT, CDR2 FQDESV (reference sequence). CDR3 bases: TGTGCCAGCAGCTTAAACGGGAGGGATGAGCAGTTCTTC. Translating gives CASSLNGRDEQFF.

V and J are TRBV9 and TRBJ2-7; 8 bases align to TRBD1. This CDR3 has 15 amino acids. Per the germline V gene, CDR1 is SGDLS and CDR2 is YYNGEE. The V gene end was trimmed by 0 bases and the J gene end by 5 bases; junction bases not matched to a gene: 7. The chain's CDR3 is CASSVGGTGSHEQYF. The CDR3 nucleotides are TGTGCCAGCAGCGTAGGGGGGACAGGAAGCCACGAGCAGTACTTC.

V gene TRBV28 combines with J gene TRBJ2-6; D possibly corresponds to TRBD2 (5 bases). Germline CDR1 reads MDHEN; CDR2 reads SYDVKM. CDR3 length: 15 amino acids. V lost 2 bases to trimming and J lost 0 bases, with 5 bases between them. The chain's CDR3 is CASSLGSSGANVLTF. The CDR3 nucleotides read TGTGCCAGCAGTTTAGGGAGCTCTGGGGCCAACGTCCTGACTTTC.

V is TRBV28 and J is TRBJ1-2; D gene unclear. This CDR3 is built from 14 residues. The germline V gene encodes CDR1 MDHEN and CDR2 SYDVKM. V shed 7 bases and J shed 4 bases, with 16 bases lying between them. CDR3 loop: CASKGRRYGYGYTF. DNA of the CDR3: TGTGCCAGCAAAGGGCGTAGGTACGGCTATGGCTACACCTTC.

This clone appeared once. The gene calls are TRBV27 and TRBJ2-3; tentatively, D is TRBD1 (5 bases). Germline lookup yields CDR1 MNHEY and CDR2 SMNVEV (reference sequence). The CDR3 length is 15 residues. Trimming took off 3 bases at V and 1 base at J, with 11 bases between the two ends. CDR3 loop: CASSFRGARTDTQYF. The CDR3 DNA sequence: TGTGCCAGCAGTTTTCGTGGGGCCCGCACAGATACGCAGTATTTT.

A single count supports this clone. This chain links TRBV6-1 with TRBJ1-2; no clear D. V was pared by 3 bases and J by 5 bases, with 13 bases between. Germline values: CDR1 MNHNS, CDR2 SASEGT. The CDR3 consists of 14 residues. Written as DNA, the CDR3 is TGTGCCAGCAGTGATCCCGGGGTTAGGTATGGCTACACCTTC. Its protein product is CASSDPGVRYGYTF.

This clone was counted only a few times. The genes are TRBV11-1 and TRBJ2-3; 10 bases line up with TRBD2. V gave up 5 bases and J gave up 5 bases; unmatched junction bases: 7. Germline loops: CDR1 SGHAT, CDR2 FQDESV (reference sequence). CDR3 length: 15 amino acids. The CDR3 DNA follows: TGTGCCAGCAGCATACTAGCGGGAAATGAAGATACGCAGTATTTT. Protein: CASSILAGNEDTQYF.

V gene TRBV28 combines with J gene TRBJ2-7, with 7 bases matching TRBD2. This CDR3 region has 15 residues. The ends lost 3 bases at V and 3 bases at J; junction bases unmatched: 8. Per germline, CDR1 MDHEN and CDR2 SYDVKM. The CDR3 is CASSFPPRGVYEQYF. The CDR3 DNA sequence: TGTGCCAGCAGTTTCCCCCCTCGGGGGGTCTACGAGCAGTACTTC.

This sequence joins TRBV28 and TRBJ2-4; TRBD1 matches at 8 bases. V lost 5 bases and J lost 8; bases outside the gene matches: 11. Germline loops: CDR1 MDHEN, CDR2 SYDVKM. The CDR3 is 15 residues long. CDR3 in amino acids: CASSPARGLRDIQYF. DNA for the CDR3: TGTGCCAGCAGTCCTGCCAGGGGGCTTAGGGACATTCAGTACTTC.

There are a few counts of this clone. The CDR3 is CAISSDRDGSPLHF. For the CDR3, the DNA is TGTGCCATCAGTTCCGACAGGGATGGGTCACCCCTCCACTTT. This rearrangement joins TRBV10-3 to TRBJ1-6; 7 bases align to TRBD1. Germline CDR1 reads ENHRY; CDR2 reads SYGVKD. V dropped 5 bases and J dropped 10; count of bases not matched to a gene: 8. This CDR3 is built from 14 residues.

This clone is a singleton in its sample. The rearrangement links TRBV18 to TRBJ1-3; TRBD1 aligns across 10 bases. Per the germline V gene, CDR1 is KGHSH and CDR2 is LQKENI. V was clipped by 4 bases and J by 0 bases; unmatched bases: 3. CDR3 length: 16 residues. In DNA, the CDR3 is TGTGCCAGCTCACGCGGGACAGGGGACTCTGGAAACACCATATATTTT. The encoded protein is CASSRGTGDSGNTIYF.